Each of the 8 T cell receptor beta chains below was sequenced from the same sample in a study of T cells and Merkel cell carcinoma outcomes. Some clones are missing from TCRdb's copy, which holds only in-frame ones; the method was immunoSEQ multiplex PCR. The sample has under 25,000 clones, almost 85% seen once. The sequenced material came from tumor tissue from Merkel cell carcinoma. Every receptor here comes from a human donor with Merkel cell carcinoma.

V gene TRBV29-1 combines with J gene TRBJ1-1; D is unresolved. Germline V CDR1 and CDR2: SQVTM, ANQGSEA. The CDR3 sequence is 12 residues long. V lost 8 bases and J lost 2, with 12 bases in between. The CDR3 DNA is TGCAGCCCCATTCGACTAAACACTGAAGCTTTCTTT. Its protein product is CSPIRLNTEAFF.

This clone has just a few counts. The V gene is TRBV6-5, the J gene TRBJ2-3, with 10 bases identical to TRBD2. CDR1 is MNHEY and CDR2 is SVGAGI in the germline V gene. CDR3 length equals 13 residues. Trimming took 2 bases from V and 9 from J; bases not matched to a gene: 2. The chain's CDR3 is CASSYALAGTQYF. The CDR3 DNA reads TGTGCCAGCAGTTACGCACTAGCGGGGACGCAGTATTTT.

The chain couples TRBV19 to TRBJ1-2; possible D gene TRBD1, 6 bases. CDR3 length: 13 amino acids. Between the trimmed V and J ends, which lost 3 bases and 4 bases, there was a span of 9 bases. Germline V CDR1 and CDR2: LNHDA, SQIVND (reference sequence). The DNA of the CDR3 is TGTGCCAGTAGTATGGGGGCTGCCTATGGCTACACCTTC. Its protein is CASSMGAAYGYTF.

This chain joins TRBV6-5 and TRBJ1-4, with unresolved D. CDR3 length: 14 residues. Germline CDR1 reads MNHEY; CDR2 reads SVGAGI. V gave up 4 bases and J gave up 7 bases, with 13 bases separating them. In nucleotides, the CDR3 is TGTGCCAGCAGTTCCCCCGGTCAGCCTGAAAAACTGTTTTTT. Amino acids: CASSSPGQPEKLFF.

The chain combines TRBV19 with TRBJ2-5; D is ambiguous. There are 11 residues in the CDR3. V lost 10 bases and J 5 bases, leaving 11 bases between the germline ends. Germline V gene data show CDR1 as LNHDA and CDR2 as SQIVND (reference sequence). In nucleotides, the CDR3 is TGTGCCACTAGGGCTGGGGAGACCCAGTACTTC. Residues: CATRAGETQYF. The variable domain in full, completed from reference TRBV19 and TRBJ2-5, reads DGGITQSPKYLFRKEGQNVTLSCEQNLNHDAMYWYRQDPGQGLRLIYYSQIVNDFQKGDIAEGYSVSREKKESFPLTVTSAQKNPTAFYLCATRAGETQYFGPGTRLLVL.

The chain joins TRBV9 to TRBJ2-2, with a tentative D call TRBD2 (5 bases). The V gene's germline CDR1 is SGDLS and CDR2 YYNGEE. The CDR3 loop spans 15 amino acids. The ends were cut back, 0 bases at V and 5 bases at J, with 11 bases in the middle. The CDR3, as DNA: TGTGCCAGCAGCGTAGCTGGACTTGGAACCGGGGAGCTGTTTTTT. Protein sequence: CASSVAGLGTGELFF.

A word on this clone: Mismatch with germline at one junction end may stem from a read error. The chain carries TRBV28 and TRBJ2-1; a possible D gene is TRBD1 (6 bases). The CDR3 totals 15 residues. Germline V gene data show CDR1 as MDHEN and CDR2 as SYDVKM. The CDR3 DNA sequence: TGTGCCAGCAGTCCTCAGGGGCAGTTGGGGAATGAGCAATTCTTC. The encoded protein is CASSPQGQLGNEQFF.

The chain joins TRBV7-9 to TRBJ1-3, with D possibly being TRBD1 (6 bases). The ends were cut back, 5 bases at V and 8 bases at J, with 19 bases in the middle. The CDR3 is 15 amino acids. CDR1 SEHNR and CDR2 FQNEAQ come from the germline V gene (reference sequence). In DNA form, the CDR3 reads TGTGCCAGCAGCCCCACGGCCGGGGGCAGGTACACCATATATTTT. Translation gives CASSPTAGGRYTIYF.